In its sample, the clone carrying this T cell receptor (beta chain) was seen a few times. TCRdb processed the 5' RACE reads anew with MiXCR; each CDR3 protein has one entry. The sample yields roughly 240,000 distinct CDR3 sequences, 15% to 19% seen once. The sample is drawn from a study of T-cell memory formation after mild COVID-19. The origin of this receptor is an adult woman who had mild COVID-19 (a few samples of this study predate the infection). Cell type and time point are not known. Sequenced input: PBMCs or a T cell subset sorted from them (not recorded which).

CDR3 nucleotide sequence: TGTGCCAGCAGCCACGATGGGTCAGGCACTGAAGCTTTCTTT. Translated: CASSHDGSGTEAFF. The chain recombines TRBV12-3 or TRBV12-4 with TRBJ1-1, with no clear D. V gave up 6 bases and J gave up 4 bases, with 15 bases separating them. This CDR3 is 14 amino acids long.